The 8 T cell receptor beta chains reported below all come from one sample, sequenced in a study of vaccination and CD4 T cells after COVID-19. The Oncomine TCR Beta short-read assay sequenced DNA from cultured CD4+ T cells. TCRdb recomputed calls from the PCR reads with MiXCR, one row per CDR3 protein. The table lists approximately 13,000 distinct CDR3 sequences, roughly half of them singletons. The treatment denotes: approximately nine-day PBMC culture with coronavirus spike peptide pools or control peptides (ViraFEST assay). The antigens of these receptors remain unknown. The source material was CD4+ T cells from blood, cultured in vitro. The receptors shown here come from a human donor who had recovered from COVID-19.

V and J are TRBV7-9 and TRBJ1-5; D is uncertain. CDR1 SEHNR and CDR2 FQNEAQ come from the germline V gene (reference sequence). V was trimmed by 4 bases and J by 3 bases, leaving 7 bases between them. The CDR3 sequence is 13 residues long. The CDR3 loop reads CASSSKPNQPQHF. In nucleotides, the CDR3 is TGTGCCAGCAGCTCGAAACCCAATCAGCCCCAGCATTTT. The full variable domain, completed using reference TRBV7-9 and TRBJ1-5, is DTGVSQNPRHKITKRGQNVTFRCDPISEHNRLYWYRQTLGQGPEFLTYFQNEAQLEKSRLLSDRFSAERPKGSFSTLEIQRTEQGDSAMYLCASSSKPNQPQHFGDGTRLSIL.

The chain couples TRBV20-1 to TRBJ1-6; D is undetermined. There are 14 residues in the CDR3. Germline V gene lookup returns CDR1 DFQATT and CDR2 SNEGSKA (reference sequence). V was trimmed by 1 base and J by 7 bases, leaving 11 bases between them. The CDR3 sequence is CSARGGEGNSPLHF. The CDR3 DNA sequence: TGCAGTGCTAGAGGTGGAGAGGGAAATTCACCCCTCCACTTT.

The rearrangement uses TRBV20-1 and TRBJ1-6; the D is unclear. The CDR3 covers 12 residues. CDR1 and CDR2 from the germline V gene are DFQATT and SNEGSKA (reference sequence). The V end lost 0 bases, the J end lost 10 bases, and 7 bases lay between the germline ends. The CDR3 nucleotides read TGCAGTGCTAGAGATGCGGACTCACCCCTCCACTTT. It yields the protein CSARDADSPLHF.

The sample holds a few counts of this clonotype. V gene TRBV5-1 combines with J gene TRBJ2-3; 13 bases match TRBD2. V was pared by 4 bases and J by 4 bases, with 6 bases of the junction left unmatched. This CDR3 spans 16 amino acids. Germline CDR1 and CDR2: SGHRS and YFSETQ. CDR3 protein: CASSPGLAGDSDTQYF. In nucleotides, the CDR3 is TGCGCCAGCAGCCCCGGACTAGCGGGAGACTCAGATACGCAGTATTTT.

This clonotype was observed a handful of times. The chain combines TRBV18 with TRBJ2-5; D may be TRBD2 (6 bases). Trimming took off 5 bases at V and 5 bases at J, with 12 bases between the two ends. The CDR3 sequence is 13 residues long. Germline-derived CDR1 and CDR2 are KGHSH and LQKENI. The CDR3 DNA is TGTGCCAGCTCATCGGGAGTCTTCGAGACCCAGTACTTC. Translating gives CASSSGVFETQYF. The entire variable domain, with the rest obtained from reference TRBV18 and TRBJ2-5, is as follows: NAGVMQNPRHLVRRRGQEARLRCSPMKGHSHVYWYRQLPEEGLKFMVYLQKENIIDESGMPKERFSAEFPKEGPSILRIQQVVRGDSAAYFCASSSGVFETQYFGPGTRLLVL.

The V gene is TRBV7-9, the J gene TRBJ2-2; 10 nucleotides agree with TRBD2. Germline V gene sequence: CDR1 SEHNR, CDR2 FQNEAQ (reference sequence). This CDR3 has 17 residues. After removal of 5 bases from V and 3 bases from J, the junction contained 9 bases not matched to a gene. The CDR3 is CASSRRGLADDTGELFF. The CDR3, as DNA: TGTGCCAGCAGCCGACGCGGACTAGCGGACGACACCGGGGAGCTGTTTTTT.

The chain joins TRBV28 to TRBJ1-3, with 9 bases fitting TRBD1. The ends lost 6 bases at V and 4 bases at J; junction bases unmatched: 1. The germline CDR1 and CDR2 sequences are MDHEN and SYDVKM. The CDR3 length is 13 residues. CDR3 sequence: CASRGQGGNTIYF. CDR3 bases: TGTGCCAGCAGAGGACAGGGGGGAAACACCATATATTTT.

This chain connects TRBV19 to TRBJ1-3; D gene ambiguous. V gave up 5 bases and J gave up 0 bases, with 8 bases separating them. This CDR3 has 14 residues. CDR1 and CDR2 from the germline V gene are LNHDA and SQIVND (reference sequence). This CDR3 reads CASSGFGSGNTIYF. The CDR3 bases are TGTGCCAGTAGTGGGTTCGGCTCTGGAAACACCATATATTTT.